This paragraph covers one TCR beta chain sequence. These data come from a study of blood T cell repertoires in COVID-19. Trimming left V 4 bases short and J 8 bases short, with 14 bases between. Germline V gene sequence: CDR1 GTSNPN, CDR2 SVGIG (reference sequence). This CDR3 spans 13 amino acids. The repertoire was sequenced with immunoSEQ multiplex PCR; TCRdb's copy has only in-frame clones and lacks some. The data hold roughly 160,000 clones, with about 90% observed a single time. The sequence was collected from a woman between 45 and 65 years old who had recovered from COVID-19. Sequencing was performed on PBMCs or T cells enriched from blood (not recorded which). The rearrangement joins TRBV30 to TRBJ1-4; a possible D gene is TRBD1 (5 bases). This chain's CDR3 is CAWTRGRGEKLFF. CDR3 nucleotide sequence: TGTGCCTGGACCCGCGGGCGGGGGGAAAAACTGTTTTTT.